Reported below is one T cell receptor (beta chain). This record belongs to a study of blood T cell repertoires in COVID-19. The method was immunoSEQ multiplex PCR; TCRdb's version includes in-frame clones alone and lacks a portion of them. Among tens of thousands of clones listed, more than 90% were seen once. Germline lookup yields CDR1 SGHAT and CDR2 FQNNGV. This CDR3 comprises 15 residues. V was cut by 5 bases and J by 7 bases, with 18 bases left in between. J is TRBJ1-5 and V is TRBV11-2; D is possibly TRBD1 (6 bases). The TCR originated in a human donor in a cohort sampled during active COVID-19. The sequenced sample consisted of peripheral blood. CDR3 nucleotides: TGTGCCAGCAGCCCCCAAACAAGGACAGACCAGCCCCAGCATTTT. Protein: CASSPQTRTDQPQHF. The complete variable domain, with remaining parts taken from reference TRBV11-2 and TRBJ1-5, reads EAGVAQSPRYKIIEKRQSVAFWCNPISGHATLYWYQQILGQGPKLLIQFQNNGVVDDSQLPKDRFSAERLKGVDSTLKIQPAKLEDSAVYLCASSPQTRTDQPQHFGDGTRLSIL.